The present entry profiles one TCR beta chain with its context. The antigen is undetermined. Germline CDR1 and CDR2: SGHDT and YYEEEE. The CDR3 consists of 17 residues. V was trimmed by 0 bases and J by 7 bases, leaving 22 bases between them. TCRdb called the multiplex PCR reads again in MiXCR, with one record for every CDR3 protein. This sample has approximately 19,000 distinct CDR3 sequences; about half occur once, and the top ten carry about 8.2%. The source of the sample is a study of breast tumors, draining lymph nodes, adjacent tissues. Findings and caveats of the study: Tumors had less TCR diversity than lymph nodes, more than nontumor tissue. Tumor and nontumor repertoires were significantly more similar in luminal-like than in basal-like breast cancer. Findings are consistent with lymph node origin and intratumoral expansion of most tumor T cells.

This chain uses TRBV5-6 with TRBJ1-1; D is unresolved. The origin of this receptor is a female donor with breast cancer. Some clones in this sample may be carry-over from other donors' samples. What was sequenced was breast tumor tissue. The CDR3: CASSLAMASRFGDEAFF. The CDR3 nucleotides read TGTGCCAGCAGCTTGGCCATGGCCAGCCGATTTGGGGATGAAGCTTTCTTT. The full variable domain, completed using reference TRBV5-6 and TRBJ1-1, is DAGVTQSPTHLIKTRGQQVTLRCSPKSGHDTVSWYQQALGQGPQFIFQYYEEEERQRGNFPDRFSGHQFPNYSSELNVNALLLGDSALYLCASSLAMASRFGDEAFFGQGTRLTVV.